This paragraph reports one T cell receptor beta chain. This sample was taken from a study of control samples from healthy donors and cancer patients. Data came from immunoSEQ multiplex PCR; TCRdb stores just in-frame clones and leaves some out. The table lists 130,000 to 150,000 clones, 91% of them singletons. The CDR3 is 13 amino acids. CDR1 MNHEY and CDR2 SVGAGI come from the germline V gene. Trimming removed 5 bases from V and 4 bases from J, with 8 bases in between. Sequencing was performed on blood. The chain couples TRBV6-5 to TRBJ2-2; D might be TRBD1 (6 bases). The TCR comes from a young man in good health. The CDR3: CASSQQGTGELFF. Written as DNA, the CDR3 is TGTGCCAGCAGTCAACAGGGCACCGGGGAGCTGTTTTTT.